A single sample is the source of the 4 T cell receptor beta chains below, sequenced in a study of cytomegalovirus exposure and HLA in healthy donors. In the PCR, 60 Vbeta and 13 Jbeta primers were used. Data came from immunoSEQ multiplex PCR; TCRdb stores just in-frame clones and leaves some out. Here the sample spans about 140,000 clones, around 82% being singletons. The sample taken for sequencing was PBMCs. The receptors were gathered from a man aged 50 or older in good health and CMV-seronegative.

CDR3 in amino acids: CSGAEGIGGNTIYF. CDR3 in DNA: TGCAGCGGGGCGGAGGGGATCGGTGGAAACACCATATATTTT. This chain connects TRBV29-1 to TRBJ1-3; the D gene is possibly TRBD1 (5 bases). Germline V gene lookup returns CDR1 SQVTM and CDR2 ANQGSEA. The length of the CDR3 is 14 residues. V lost 7 bases and J 3 bases, leaving 16 bases between the germline ends.

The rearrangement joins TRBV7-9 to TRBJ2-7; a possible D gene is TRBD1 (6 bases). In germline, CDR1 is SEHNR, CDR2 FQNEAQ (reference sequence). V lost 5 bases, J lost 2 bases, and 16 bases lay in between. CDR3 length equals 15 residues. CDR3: CASSLQGPVTYEQYF. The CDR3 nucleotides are TGTGCCAGCAGCCTCCAGGGGCCCGTAACCTACGAGCAGTACTTC.

The CDR3 loop reads CASSLDFGLAGSPYEQYF. CDR3 in DNA: TGTGCCAGCAGCTTAGACTTTGGTCTAGCGGGTTCCCCCTACGAGCAGTACTTC. This rearrangement joins TRBV7-2 to TRBJ2-7, with 8 bases fitting TRBD2. Germline lookup yields CDR1 SGHTA and CDR2 FQGNSA. This CDR3 contains 18 residues. The ends lost 1 base at V and 2 bases at J; junction bases unmatched: 13.

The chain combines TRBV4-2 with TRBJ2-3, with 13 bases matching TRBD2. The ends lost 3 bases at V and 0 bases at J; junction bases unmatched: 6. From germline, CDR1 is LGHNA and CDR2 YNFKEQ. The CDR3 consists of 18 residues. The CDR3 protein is CASSQGTSGILSTDTQYF. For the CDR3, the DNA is TGTGCCAGCAGCCAGGGGACTAGCGGGATTCTTAGCACAGATACGCAGTATTTT.